The clone carrying this T cell receptor beta chain was observed many times. Antigen unknown. The data were taken from a study of regulatory T cells in long-lasting Graves disease. The wider study: Over 5 years of antithyroid drugs plus positive TSH receptor antibodies defined persistent Graves' disease. General study findings and limits: Patients with persistent disease showed a bias toward TRBV28, TRBJ1-2 and TRBJ2-5. Among persistent patients, a larger number of public clonotypes were shared (roughly 2,700) than among newly diagnosed patients (about 1,000). Sampling was limited to peripheral blood rather than thyroid tissue.

Building of the TCR beta libraries involved iRepertoire HTBI primers and Arm-PCR of CDR3 regions. From the multiplex PCR reads, TCRdb called clonotypes with MiXCR, one entry per CDR3 protein. Among hundreds of thousands of distinct CDR3 sequences listed, less than 25% were seen once. Time point indicated: persistent/refractory GD, antithyroid drugs over 5 years with positive TRAb. Scientists built the TCR library using RNA that was extracted from PBMCs. The CDR3 is made up of 13 amino acids. Germline lookup yields CDR1 SGHTA and CDR2 FQGNSA. V lost 2 bases and J 6 bases, leaving 11 bases between the germline ends.

This specimen consisted of peripheral blood mononuclear cells (PBMCs), obtained when the disease was refractory, from a patient treated with antithyroid drugs. The clonotype originates from a female donor with Graves disease. The chain links TRBV7-2 to TRBJ2-7; D gene unclear. CDR3 coding DNA: TGTGCCAGCAGCTTAACATCTTCGGCCGAGCAGTACTTC. Protein product: CASSLTSSAEQYF.